A single sample is the source of the 5 T cell receptor beta chains below, sequenced in a study of cytomegalovirus exposure and HLA in healthy donors. The PCR employed 60 Vbeta primers together with 13 Jbeta primers. Profiled with immunoSEQ multiplex PCR; TCRdb holds only in-frame clones, not every one. The sample records more than 90,000 clones, more than 80% being singletons. Sequences were obtained from PBMCs. The receptors come from a man under 40 in good health and CMV-seronegative.

Notes on this clone: A junction boundary mismatches the germline segment, possibly from a read error. The rearrangement uses TRBV10-3 and TRBJ1-6, with 9 bases that match TRBD1. Germline V gives CDR1 ENHRY, CDR2 SYGVKD. The CDR3 contains 17 residues. The CDR3 spells CAISESTGGTGNSPLHF. The CDR3 coding sequence is TGTGCCATAAGTGAGTCAACGGGAGGGACAGGGAATTCACCCCTCCACTTT.

Only a few counts were recorded for this clone. The chain carries TRBV7-8 and TRBJ1-3; a weak D match, TRBD1 (5 bases). This CDR3 has 13 residues. The V and J ends lost 4 bases and 12 bases respectively, with 16 bases between them. CDR1 and CDR2 (germline): SGHVS, FQNEAQ. DNA of the CDR3: TGTGCCAGCAGCTCCTCCGGGGCGGGGGGCATATATTTT. Its translation: CASSSSGAGGIYF.

The chain employs TRBV6-5 and TRBJ1-5, with TRBD1 identical over 8 bases. V gave up 4 bases and J gave up 7 bases; unmatched junction bases: 3. This CDR3 contains 13 residues. CDR1 is MNHEY and CDR2 is SVGAGI in the germline V gene. The CDR3 reads CASSSQGGQPQHF. The CDR3 DNA reads TGTGCCAGCAGTTCACAGGGGGGACAGCCCCAGCATTTT.

A word on this clone: One junction end disagrees with the germline gene, perhaps due to a read error. J is TRBJ1-1 and V is TRBV18, with a tentative D call TRBD1 (6 bases). The germline gives CDR1 KGHSH, CDR2 LQKENI. The CDR3 covers 15 residues. The CDR3: CASSPLFRTGTEAFF. The CDR3 DNA is TGTGCCAGCTCGCCACTCTTCCGTACAGGGACTGAAGCTTTCTTT.

CDR3 protein: CASSQDRDSSYEQYF. Written as DNA, the CDR3 is TGCGCCAGCAGCCAAGATCGGGACAGTAGTTACGAGCAGTACTTC. The chain couples TRBV4-1 to TRBJ2-7, with 7 bases matching TRBD1. CDR1 is MGHRA, CDR2 YSYEKL, per germline. The CDR3 totals 15 residues. The junction had 6 bases not matched to a gene; V was cut back by 0 bases and J by 4 bases.